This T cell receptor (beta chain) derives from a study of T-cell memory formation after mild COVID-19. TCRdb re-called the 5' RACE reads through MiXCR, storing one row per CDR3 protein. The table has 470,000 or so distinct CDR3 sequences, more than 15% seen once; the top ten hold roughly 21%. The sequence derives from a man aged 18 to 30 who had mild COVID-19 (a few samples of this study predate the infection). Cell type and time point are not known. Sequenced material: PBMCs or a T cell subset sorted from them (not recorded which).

As DNA, the CDR3 is TGCAGTGCCACGGGACAGGTTATCTACACCTTC. Translation gives CSATGQVIYTF. The gene calls are TRBV20-1 and TRBJ1-2, with 8 nucleotides matching TRBD1. The CDR3 is 11 amino acids. Germline CDR1 DFQATT, CDR2 SNEGSKA (reference sequence). The V and J ends lost 6 bases and 10 bases, in that order; junction bases with no gene match: 7.